The 6 T cell receptor beta chains below were found in one sample sequenced in a study of T-cell reconstitution after alpha-beta-depleted transplantation in children. Their antigen targets remain unknown. As it was prepared, the TCRbeta library received unique molecular identifiers. TCRdb reanalysed the PCR reads using MiXCR and keeps one entry per CDR3 protein. The table records about 290,000 distinct CDR3 sequences, roughly 8.2% of them present only once. Points from the study as a whole: Counts and diversity of T cells one year after transplant came mostly from newly produced T cells.

The input for sequencing was peripheral blood, taken 360 days after TCRalphabeta/CD19-depleted stem cell transplant. Source of these receptors: a female patient aged 2 to 10 who had a stem cell transplant for Fanconi anemia, so the T cells may come from the graft donor.

This clonotype has ten or more counts. The chain employs TRBV5-1 and TRBJ1-3, with 10 bases fitting TRBD1. Trimming at V came to 4 bases and at J to 7 bases, leaving 2 bases not matched to a gene. CDR1 and CDR2 (germline): SGHRS, YFSETQ. The CDR3 runs to 13 residues. CDR3 DNA sequence: TGCGCCAGCAGCGCGGGACAGGGGAACACCATATATTTT. This translates into CASSAGQGNTIYF.

This clonotype was seen more than once but under ten times. V usage is TRBV7-2 and J usage is TRBJ1-3; no definite D call. Per the germline V gene, CDR1 is SGHTA and CDR2 is FQGNSA. With 5 bases removed from V and 5 bases from J, the gap between germline ends came to 10 bases. The CDR3 length is 13 residues. The chain's CDR3 is CASSLSPRNTIYF. In nucleotides, the CDR3 is TGTGCCAGCAGCCTGTCCCCAAGAAACACCATATATTTT.

The genes are TRBV9 and TRBJ2-7; D is unresolved. Germline V gene lookup returns CDR1 SGDLS and CDR2 YYNGEE. There are 15 residues in the CDR3. Trimming removed 3 bases from V and 0 bases from J, with 13 bases in between. CDR3 in DNA: TGTGCCAGCAGCGCGGGCACCGCGAGCTCCTACGAGCAGTACTTC. Translated: CASSAGTASSYEQYF.

Many counts were recorded for this clonotype. The V and J genes are TRBV5-6 and TRBJ2-2; D not certain. Germline-derived CDR1 and CDR2 are SGHDT and YYEEEE. CDR3 length: 15 amino acids. Trimming took off 2 bases at V and 0 bases at J, with 8 bases between the two ends. CDR3 DNA sequence: TGTGCCAGCAGCTTCCTCAGCGCGAACACCGGGGAGCTGTTTTTT. Residues: CASSFLSANTGELFF.

This clonotype was seen ten or more times. The chain combines TRBV21-1 with TRBJ2-2; the DNA was not used to check the table's D call, TRBD1. TRBV21-1 is a known pseudogene. The CDR3 is 12 amino acids. The DNA of the CDR3 is TGTGCCAGCTTGTACGGGGGCGGGGAGCTGTTTTTT. Its protein is CASLYGGGELFF.

This chain uses TRBV6-6 with TRBJ2-7; 8 bases fit TRBD1. CDR3 length equals 13 residues. Germline-derived CDR1 and CDR2 are MNHNY and SVGAGI (reference sequence). J lost 7 bases, V lost 2 bases, and 4 bases had no gene match. CDR3 protein: CASSYTDRVEQYV. The CDR3, as DNA: TGTGCCAGCAGTTACACGGACAGGGTAGAGCAGTACGTC.